This T cell receptor (beta chain) was sequenced for a study of blood T cell repertoires in COVID-19. Across the study: The origin of the acute and convalescent COVID-19 samples was the United States, Italy and Spain. Sources were T cells, B-cell-depleted T cells, or PBMCs; the material itself was cDNA or gDNA.

Per the study methods: Nucleated cell number was recorded as an estimate derived from reference gene primer amplification. Method: immunoSEQ multiplex PCR; TCRdb's copy keeps in-frame clones and lacks some. That table furnishes V, J and clone size, whereas the DNA furnished D and trimming. The sample has roughly 250,000 clones, about 80% seen once. Material: peripheral blood. The sequence was obtained from a woman older than 75 with acute or convalescent COVID-19.

CDR3 nucleotide sequence: TGTGCCAGCAGCTTGGCAGGGTCAGATACGCAGTATTTT. This encodes CASSLAGSDTQYF. This rearrangement joins TRBV7-9 to TRBJ2-3; D is possibly TRBD1 (5 bases). Germline lookup yields CDR1 SEHNR and CDR2 FQNEAQ (reference sequence). The CDR3 length is 13 residues. V was trimmed by 3 bases and J by 4 bases, leaving 8 bases between them.